This T cell receptor beta chain was captured by sequencing in a study of cytomegalovirus exposure and HLA in healthy donors. Study in general: In a previous analysis, nearly 120 million unique TCR beta sequences were found from 150 million to 200 million T cells. There were about 85 million unique TCRs (from HLA-typed donors) in an early data release.

For this clone: Its antigen is unidentified.

Findings and caveats of the study: Researchers reported from a later analysis that most CMV-associated TCR beta chains appeared HLA-restricted. According to an earlier analysis, most TCR beta V segments yielded productive rearrangements about 87% or about 30% of the time.

Vbeta (60) and Jbeta (13) primers were used in the PCR. The table came from immunoSEQ multiplex PCR; TCRdb's copy has only in-frame clones and leaves some out. Of 140,000 to 150,000 clones in the sample, over 75% were seen once. The source of this sequence is a woman aged 40 to 50 in good health and CMV-seronegative. Sequencing used PBMCs.

The CDR3 DNA follows: TGTGCCAGCAGCTTAGTTCTCTCCAGCTACAATGAGCAGTTCTTC. This codes for CASSLVLSSYNEQFF. V is TRBV7-9 and J is TRBJ2-1, with unresolved D. The CDR3 is made up of 15 amino acids. Germline V gives CDR1 SEHNR, CDR2 FQNEAQ (reference sequence). V lost 1 base and J lost 3, with 10 bases in between.